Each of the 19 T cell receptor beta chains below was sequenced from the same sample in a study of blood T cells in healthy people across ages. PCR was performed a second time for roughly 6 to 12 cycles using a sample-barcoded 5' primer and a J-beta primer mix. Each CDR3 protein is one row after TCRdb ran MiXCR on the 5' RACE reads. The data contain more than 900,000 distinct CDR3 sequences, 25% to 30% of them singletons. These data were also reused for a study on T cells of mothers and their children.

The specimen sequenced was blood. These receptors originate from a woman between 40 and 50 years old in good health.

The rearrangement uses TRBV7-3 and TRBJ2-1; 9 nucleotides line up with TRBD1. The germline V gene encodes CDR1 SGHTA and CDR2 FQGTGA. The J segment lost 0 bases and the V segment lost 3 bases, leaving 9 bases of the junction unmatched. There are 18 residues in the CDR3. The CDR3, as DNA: TGTGCCAGCAGCTTGGTTGGTACAGGGGGCCTCTCCTACAATGAGCAGTTCTTC. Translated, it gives CASSLVGTGGLSYNEQFF.

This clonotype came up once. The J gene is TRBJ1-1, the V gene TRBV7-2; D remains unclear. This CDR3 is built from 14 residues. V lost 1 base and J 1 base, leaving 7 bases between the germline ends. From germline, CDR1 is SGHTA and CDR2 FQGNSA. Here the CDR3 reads CASSLVVRNTEAFF. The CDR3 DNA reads TGTGCCAGCAGCTTAGTGGTGCGGAACACTGAAGCTTTCTTT.

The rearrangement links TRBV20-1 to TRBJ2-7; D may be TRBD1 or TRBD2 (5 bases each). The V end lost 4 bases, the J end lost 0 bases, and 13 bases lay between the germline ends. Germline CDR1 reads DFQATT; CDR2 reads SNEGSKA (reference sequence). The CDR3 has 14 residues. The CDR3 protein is CSATSGPHSYEQYF. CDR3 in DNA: TGCAGTGCTACGTCGGGGCCACACTCCTACGAGCAGTACTTC.

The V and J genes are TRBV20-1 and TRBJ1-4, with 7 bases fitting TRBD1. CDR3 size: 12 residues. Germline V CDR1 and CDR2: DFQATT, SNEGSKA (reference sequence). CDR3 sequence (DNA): TGCAGCCTGACAGGGTCTAATGAAAAACTGTTTTTT. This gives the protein CSLTGSNEKLFF.

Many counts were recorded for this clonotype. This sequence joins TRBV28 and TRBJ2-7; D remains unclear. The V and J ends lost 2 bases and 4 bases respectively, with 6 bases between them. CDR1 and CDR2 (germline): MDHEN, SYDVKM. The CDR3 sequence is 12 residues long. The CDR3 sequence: CASSLTGYEQYF. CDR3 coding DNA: TGTGCCAGCAGTTTAACGGGTTACGAGCAGTACTTC.

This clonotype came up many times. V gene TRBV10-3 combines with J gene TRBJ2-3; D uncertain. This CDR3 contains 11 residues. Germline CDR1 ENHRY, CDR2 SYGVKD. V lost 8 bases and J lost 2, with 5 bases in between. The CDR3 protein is CAILNTDTQYF. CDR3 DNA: TGTGCCATCTTGAACACAGATACGCAGTATTTT.

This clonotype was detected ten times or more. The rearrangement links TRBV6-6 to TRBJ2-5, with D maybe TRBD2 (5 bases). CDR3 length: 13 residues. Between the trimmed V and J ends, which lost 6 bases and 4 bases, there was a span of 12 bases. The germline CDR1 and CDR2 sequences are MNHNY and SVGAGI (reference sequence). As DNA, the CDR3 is TGTGCCAGCAGGGGAGTCGAACTAGAGACCCAGTACTTC. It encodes CASRGVELETQYF.

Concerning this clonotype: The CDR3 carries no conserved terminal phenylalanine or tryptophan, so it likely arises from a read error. CDR3 bases: TGTGCCAGCAGCCCCGACAGTTACGAGCAGTACTAC. Translating gives CASSPDSYEQYY. The chain is built from TRBV12-3 or TRBV12-4 and TRBJ2-7; D might be TRBD1 (5 bases). Trimming shortened V by 6 bases and J by 4 bases, and 10 bases separated the two germline ends. CDR3 length: 12 residues.

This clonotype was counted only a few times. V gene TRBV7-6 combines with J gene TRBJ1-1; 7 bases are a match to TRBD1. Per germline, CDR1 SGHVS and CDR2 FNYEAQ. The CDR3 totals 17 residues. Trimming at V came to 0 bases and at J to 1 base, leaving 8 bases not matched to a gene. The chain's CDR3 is CASSLAMGDSQNTEAFF. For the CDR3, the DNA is TGTGCCAGCAGCTTAGCCATGGGGGACAGTCAGAACACTGAAGCTTTCTTT. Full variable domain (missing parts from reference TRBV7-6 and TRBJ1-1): GAGVSQSPRYKVTKRGQDVALRCDPISGHVSLYWYRQALGQGPEFLTYFNYEAQQDKSGLPNDRFSAERPEGSISTLTIQRTEQRDSAMYRCASSLAMGDSQNTEAFFGQGTRLTVV.

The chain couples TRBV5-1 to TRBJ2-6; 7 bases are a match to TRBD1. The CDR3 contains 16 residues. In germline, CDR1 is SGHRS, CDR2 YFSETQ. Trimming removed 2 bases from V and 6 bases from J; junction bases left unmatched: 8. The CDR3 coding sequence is TGCGCCAGCAGCTTTGGCGACAGGGTGTCGGCCAACGTCCTGACTTTC. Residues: CASSFGDRVSANVLTF.

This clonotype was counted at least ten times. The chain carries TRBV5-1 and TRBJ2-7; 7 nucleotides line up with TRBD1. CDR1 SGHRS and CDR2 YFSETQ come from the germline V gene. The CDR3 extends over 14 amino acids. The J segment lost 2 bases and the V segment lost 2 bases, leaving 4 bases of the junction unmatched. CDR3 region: CASSFTGDTYEQYF. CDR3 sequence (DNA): TGCGCCAGCAGCTTCACAGGGGACACCTACGAGCAGTACTTC.

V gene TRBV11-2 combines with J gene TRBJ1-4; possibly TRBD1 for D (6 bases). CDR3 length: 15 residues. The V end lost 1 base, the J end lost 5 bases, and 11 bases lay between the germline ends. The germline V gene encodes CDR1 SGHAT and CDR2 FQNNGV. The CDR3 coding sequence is TGTGCCAGCAGCTTAGTTGGGACATCCAATGAAAAACTGTTTTTT. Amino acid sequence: CASSLVGTSNEKLFF.

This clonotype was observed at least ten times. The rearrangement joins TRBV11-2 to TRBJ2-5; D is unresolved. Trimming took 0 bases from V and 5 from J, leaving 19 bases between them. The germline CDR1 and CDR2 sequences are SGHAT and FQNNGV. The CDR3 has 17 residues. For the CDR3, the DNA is TGTGCCAGCAGCTTAGAAGGGTTCGTTACCTCCGGGGAGACCCAGTACTTC. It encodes CASSLEGFVTSGETQYF.

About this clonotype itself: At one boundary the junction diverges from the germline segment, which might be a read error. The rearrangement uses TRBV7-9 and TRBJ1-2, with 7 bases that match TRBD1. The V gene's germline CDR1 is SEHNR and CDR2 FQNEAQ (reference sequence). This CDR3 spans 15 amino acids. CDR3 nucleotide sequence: TGTGCCAGCAGCCCTCGGGACAGTCAAAACTGTGGCTACACCTTC. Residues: CASSPRDSQNCGYTF.

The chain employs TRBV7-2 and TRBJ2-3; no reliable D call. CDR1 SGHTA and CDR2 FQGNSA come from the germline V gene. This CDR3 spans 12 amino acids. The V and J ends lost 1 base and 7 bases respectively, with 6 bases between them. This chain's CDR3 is CASSLEVHTQYF. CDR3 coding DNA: TGTGCCAGCAGCTTAGAGGTTCATACGCAGTATTTT.

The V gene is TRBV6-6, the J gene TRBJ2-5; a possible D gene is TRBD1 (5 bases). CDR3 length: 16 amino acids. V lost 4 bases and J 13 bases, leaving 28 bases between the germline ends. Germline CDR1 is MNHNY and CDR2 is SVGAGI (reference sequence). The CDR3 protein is CASSSKVLHWTLHWYF. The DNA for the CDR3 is TGTGCCAGCAGTTCGAAGGTTTTGCATTGGACACTCCACTGGTACTTC.

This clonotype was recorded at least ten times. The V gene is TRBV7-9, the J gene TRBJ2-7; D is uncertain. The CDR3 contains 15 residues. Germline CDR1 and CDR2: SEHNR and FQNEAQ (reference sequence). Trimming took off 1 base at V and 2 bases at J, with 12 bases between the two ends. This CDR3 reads CASSLEGSWAYEQYF. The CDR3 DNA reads TGTGCCAGCAGCTTAGAAGGTAGCTGGGCCTACGAGCAGTACTTC. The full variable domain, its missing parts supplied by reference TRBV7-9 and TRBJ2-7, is DTGVSQNPRHKITKRGQNVTFRCDPISEHNRLYWYRQTLGQGPEFLTYFQNEAQLEKSRLLSDRFSAERPKGSFSTLEIQRTEQGDSAMYLCASSLEGSWAYEQYFGPGTRLTVT.

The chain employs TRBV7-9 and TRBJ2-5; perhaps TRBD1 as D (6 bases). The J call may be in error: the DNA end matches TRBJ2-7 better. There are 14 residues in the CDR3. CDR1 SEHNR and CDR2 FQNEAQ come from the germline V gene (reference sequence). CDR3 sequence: CASSFAPDSYEQYF. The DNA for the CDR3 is TGTGCCAGCAGCTTTGCCCCGGACAGCTACGAGCAGTACTTC.

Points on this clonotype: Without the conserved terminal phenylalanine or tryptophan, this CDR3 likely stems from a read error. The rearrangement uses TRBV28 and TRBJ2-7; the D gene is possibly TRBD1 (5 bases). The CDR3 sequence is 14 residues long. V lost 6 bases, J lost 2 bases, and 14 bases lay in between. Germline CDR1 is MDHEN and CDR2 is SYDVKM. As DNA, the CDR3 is TGTGCCAGCAGCCTACAGGTTGGGGCCTACGAGCAGTACTAC. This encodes CASSLQVGAYEQYY.